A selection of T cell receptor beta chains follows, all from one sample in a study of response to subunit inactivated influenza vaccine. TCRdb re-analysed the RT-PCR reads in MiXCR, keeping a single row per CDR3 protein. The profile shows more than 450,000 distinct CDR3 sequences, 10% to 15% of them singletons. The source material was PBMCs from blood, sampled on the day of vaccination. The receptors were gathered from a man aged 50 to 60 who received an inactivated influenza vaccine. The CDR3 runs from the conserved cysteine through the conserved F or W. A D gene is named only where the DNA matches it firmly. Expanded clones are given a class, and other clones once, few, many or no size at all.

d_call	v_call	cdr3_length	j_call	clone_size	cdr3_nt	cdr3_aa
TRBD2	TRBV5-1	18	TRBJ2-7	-	TGCGCCAGCAGCTCCCCCGGGACTAGCGGGAGGATAAACTACGAGCAGTACTTC	CASSSPGTSGRINYEQYF
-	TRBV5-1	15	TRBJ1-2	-	TGCGCCAGCAGCTTGGCCCCAGGGAATCCCTATGGCTACACCTTC	CASSLAPGNPYGYTF
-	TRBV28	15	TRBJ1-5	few	TGTGCCAGCAGTTTGGGTTACGGTAGCAATCAGCCCCAGCATTTT	CASSLGYGSNQPQHF
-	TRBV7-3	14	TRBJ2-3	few	TGTGCCAGCAGCCGCGGGACGCGGAGTGAATCGCAGTATTTT	CASSRGTRSESQYF
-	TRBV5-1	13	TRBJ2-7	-	TGCGCCAGCAGGTGGCAGAACTCCTACGAGCAGTACTTC	CASRWQNSYEQYF
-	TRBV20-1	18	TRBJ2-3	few	TGCAGTGCTAGATCCGGCAGGACCACACTGGAGTCCACAGATACGCAGTATTTT	CSARSGRTTLESTDTQYF
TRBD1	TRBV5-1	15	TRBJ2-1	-	TGCGCCAGCAGCCGGACAGGGCCCCAATACAATGAGCAGTTCTTC	CASSRTGPQYNEQFF
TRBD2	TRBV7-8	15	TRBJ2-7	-	TGTGCCAGCAGCCCGACTAGCGGGGGAAACTACGAGCAGTACTTC	CASSPTSGGNYEQYF
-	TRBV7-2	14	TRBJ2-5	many	TGCGCCAGCAGCTTGGATGCAGGGGAGGAGACCCAGTACTTC	CASSLDAGEETQYF
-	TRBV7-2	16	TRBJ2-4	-	TGTGCCAGCAGCTTACAGGGGCAGACGTCCAAAAACATTCAGTACTTC	CASSLQGQTSKNIQYF
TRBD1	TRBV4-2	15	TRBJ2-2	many	TGTGCCAGCAGCATAGGGACAGGGGGCACCGGGGAGCTGTTTTTT	CASSIGTGGTGELFF
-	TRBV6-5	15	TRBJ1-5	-	TGTGCCAGCAGTTATACAGCTAATAGCAATCAGCCCCAGCATTTT	CASSYTANSNQPQHF